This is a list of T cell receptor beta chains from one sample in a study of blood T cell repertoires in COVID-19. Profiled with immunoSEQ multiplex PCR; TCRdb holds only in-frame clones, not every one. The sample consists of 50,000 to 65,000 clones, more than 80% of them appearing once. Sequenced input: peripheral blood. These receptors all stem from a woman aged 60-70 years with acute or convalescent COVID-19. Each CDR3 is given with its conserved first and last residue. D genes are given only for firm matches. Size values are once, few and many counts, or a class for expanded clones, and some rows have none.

CDR3 DNA: TGTGCCAGCAGGGAGGGACGGGCAAACACAGATACGCAGTATTTT
CDR3 protein: CASREGRANTDTQYF
V gene: TRBV6-5
D gene: NA
clone size: NA
J gene: TRBJ2-3

CDR3 DNA: TGCGCCAGCAGCCAAGAGTCTCAGGGCCTTAACTATGGCTACACCTTC
CDR3 protein: CASSQESQGLNYGYTF
V gene: TRBV4-1
D gene: NA
clone size: NA
J gene: TRBJ1-2

CDR3 DNA: TGTGCCACCAGTGATCCGGGACTAGCGGGTCAAGAGACCCAGTACTTC
CDR3 protein: CATSDPGLAGQETQYF
V gene: TRBV24-1
D gene: TRBD2
clone size: once
J gene: TRBJ2-5

CDR3 DNA: TGTGCCAGCACGCAAGCTAGCACAGATACGCAGTATTTT
CDR3 protein: CASTQASTDTQYF
V gene: TRBV6-5
D gene: NA
clone size: NA
J gene: TRBJ2-3

CDR3 DNA: TGTGCCAGCAGTTTATCGTCAGGGGACAATGAGCAGTTCTTC
CDR3 protein: CASSLSSGDNEQFF
V gene: TRBV27
D gene: NA
clone size: few
J gene: TRBJ2-1

CDR3 DNA: TGTGCCAGCACCGTGGGACTAGCGGGGCCCACAGATACGCAGTATTTT
CDR3 protein: CASTVGLAGPTDTQYF
V gene: TRBV9
D gene: TRBD2
clone size: NA
J gene: TRBJ2-3

CDR3 DNA: TGTGCCAGCAGCTCCGGGAGAAATAGCAATCAGCCCCAGCATTTT
CDR3 protein: CASSSGRNSNQPQHF
V gene: TRBV3-1/TRBV3-2
D gene: NA
clone size: NA
J gene: TRBJ1-5

CDR3 DNA: TGTGCCAGCAGTTACTCATCGGTGAACACTGAAGCTTTCTTT
CDR3 protein: CASSYSSVNTEAFF
V gene: TRBV6-5
D gene: NA
clone size: NA
J gene: TRBJ1-1

CDR3 DNA: TGTGCCAGCAGCTCTGACAGAGAGAAGCAGTACTTC
CDR3 protein: CASSSDREKQYF
V gene: TRBV7-9
D gene: NA
clone size: few
J gene: TRBJ2-7

CDR3 DNA: TGTGCCAGCAGCCTTGGGACTAGCGGAAGCACAGATACGCAGTATTTT
CDR3 protein: CASSLGTSGSTDTQYF
V gene: TRBV7-8
D gene: TRBD2
clone size: NA
J gene: TRBJ2-3

CDR3 DNA: TGTGCCAGCAGTGAACAGGGGGCTGGGGCCAACGTCCTGACTTTC
CDR3 protein: CASSEQGAGANVLTF
V gene: TRBV6-4
D gene: TRBD1
clone size: NA
J gene: TRBJ2-6

CDR3 DNA: TGCGCCAGCAGCTTGACAGCGAACACTGAAGCTTTCTTT
CDR3 protein: CASSLTANTEAFF
V gene: TRBV5-1
D gene: NA
clone size: few
J gene: TRBJ1-1

CDR3 DNA: TGTGCCAGCAGCCCAGTGTCCTCTAGCACAGATACGCAGTATTTT
CDR3 protein: CASSPVSSSTDTQYF
V gene: TRBV2
D gene: NA
clone size: NA
J gene: TRBJ2-3

CDR3 DNA: TGTGCCAGCAGCTACCAGGGGTGGAACACTGAAGCTTTCTTT
CDR3 protein: CASSYQGWNTEAFF
V gene: TRBV7-8
D gene: NA
clone size: NA
J gene: TRBJ1-1

CDR3 DNA: TGTGCCAGCAGCGTAGCTGGGACTAGTCAAACAGATACGCAGTATTTT
CDR3 protein: CASSVAGTSQTDTQYF
V gene: TRBV9
D gene: TRBD2
clone size: NA
J gene: TRBJ2-3

CDR3 DNA: TGTGCCAGCAGCTTGGGCCACGGAGGGGCTACAGATACGCAGTATTTT
CDR3 protein: CASSLGHGGATDTQYF
V gene: TRBV5-8
D gene: NA
clone size: few
J gene: TRBJ2-3

CDR3 DNA: TGTGCCAGCAGCCAAGATAGACATTCGAACACCGGGGAGCTGTTTTTT
CDR3 protein: CASSQDRHSNTGELFF
V gene: TRBV3-1/TRBV3-2
D gene: NA
clone size: once
J gene: TRBJ2-2

CDR3 DNA: TGTGCTAGCAGCTCGACGGGGGACAGCAATCAGCCCCAGCATTTT
CDR3 protein: CASSSTGDSNQPQHF
V gene: TRBV7-7
D gene: NA
clone size: NA
J gene: TRBJ1-5

CDR3 DNA: TGTGCCAGCAGCTTCCCCGGCAGGGAAGGTAGGATGAACACTGAAGCTTTCTTT
CDR3 protein: CASSFPGREGRMNTEAFF
V gene: TRBV7-9
D gene: NA
clone size: NA
J gene: TRBJ1-1

CDR3 DNA: TGTGCCACTCGCCAGGGGGCGGGAAACACCATATATTTT
CDR3 protein: CATRQGAGNTIYF
V gene: TRBV15
D gene: TRBD1
clone size: NA
J gene: TRBJ1-3

CDR3 DNA: TGTGCCAGCGGGGCAGGGTGGAACACTGAAGCTTTCTTT
CDR3 protein: CASGAGWNTEAFF
V gene: TRBV12-3/TRBV12-4
D gene: NA
clone size: NA
J gene: TRBJ1-1

CDR3 DNA: TGTGCCAGCAGCAAGGGGATGGGCTACACCTTC
CDR3 protein: CASSKGMGYTF
V gene: TRBV6-2/TRBV6-3
D gene: NA
clone size: few
J gene: TRBJ1-2

CDR3 DNA: TGTGCCAGCAGCTTAGACGGGACAGCCCTTGAAGCTTTCTTT
CDR3 protein: CASSLDGTALEAFF
V gene: TRBV11-2
D gene: TRBD1
clone size: few
J gene: TRBJ1-1

CDR3 DNA: TGCGCCAGCAGCTTGTACTCTGGGGCCAACGTCCTGACTTTC
CDR3 protein: CASSLYSGANVLTF
V gene: TRBV5-1
D gene: NA
clone size: NA
J gene: TRBJ2-6

CDR3 DNA: TGTGCCAGCAGCGTAGGGGGGCTAGCGGAAGATGAGCAGTTCTTC
CDR3 protein: CASSVGGLAEDEQFF
V gene: TRBV9
D gene: NA
clone size: NA
J gene: TRBJ2-1

CDR3 DNA: TGTGCCAGCATGATGTCGCCCAATCAGGGGGCAAACACTGAAGCTTTCTTT
CDR3 protein: CASMMSPNQGANTEAFF
V gene: TRBV7-9
D gene: TRBD1
clone size: NA
J gene: TRBJ1-1

CDR3 DNA: TGTGCCAGCACCCCCCCGGGGAACACCGGGGAGCTGTTTTTT
CDR3 protein: CASTPPGNTGELFF
V gene: TRBV9
D gene: NA
clone size: few
J gene: TRBJ2-2

CDR3 DNA: TGTGCCAGCAGTTTAATCGGGGGGGCGGGACAGGGAGTTTATGGCTACACCTTC
CDR3 protein: CASSLIGGAGQGVYGYTF
V gene: TRBV27
D gene: TRBD1
clone size: NA
J gene: TRBJ1-2

CDR3 DNA: TGTGCCAGCAGTACCACGGACAGGTCGGAGCAGTACTTC
CDR3 protein: CASSTTDRSEQYF
V gene: TRBV6-5
D gene: TRBD1
clone size: NA
J gene: TRBJ2-7

CDR3 DNA: TGTGCCAGCTCGGCGCAGGGAATCACTAATGAAAAACTGTTTTTT
CDR3 protein: CASSAQGITNEKLFF
V gene: TRBV2
D gene: NA
clone size: NA
J gene: TRBJ1-4

CDR3 DNA: TGTGCCAGCAGCCCCGGGACAGGGGGCTTGAGGTACAATGAGCAGTTCTTC
CDR3 protein: CASSPGTGGLRYNEQFF
V gene: TRBV5-5
D gene: TRBD1
clone size: few
J gene: TRBJ2-1

CDR3 DNA: TGTGCCAGCAGCTTAGGTGGCGGGATCGGCACAGATACGCAGTATTTT
CDR3 protein: CASSLGGGIGTDTQYF
V gene: TRBV7-6
D gene: NA
clone size: NA
J gene: TRBJ2-3

CDR3 DNA: TGCGCCAGCAGCTTGGAGGGGGTGGCCGGGGAGCTGTTTTTT
CDR3 protein: CASSLEGVAGELFF
V gene: TRBV5-1
D gene: NA
clone size: NA
J gene: TRBJ2-2

CDR3 DNA: TGTGCCAGCGGGCCCTACTCCTACAATGAGCAGTTCTTC
CDR3 protein: CASGPYSYNEQFF
V gene: TRBV6-5
D gene: NA
clone size: NA
J gene: TRBJ2-1

CDR3 DNA: TGCGCCAGCAGCAGTAGCTCGGGTACTGAAGCTTTCTTT
CDR3 protein: CASSSSSGTEAFF
V gene: TRBV5-1
D gene: NA
clone size: NA
J gene: TRBJ1-1

CDR3 DNA: TGTGCCAGTAGGAGCAGGACTAGCGGGGGGGCTGTGGATACGCAGTATTTT
CDR3 protein: CASRSRTSGGAVDTQYF
V gene: TRBV19
D gene: TRBD2
clone size: NA
J gene: TRBJ2-3

CDR3 DNA: TGTGCCAGCAGTGAAATCGTGGGGAGTATCACTGAAGCTTTCTTT
CDR3 protein: CASSEIVGSITEAFF
V gene: TRBV25-1
D gene: NA
clone size: few
J gene: TRBJ1-1

CDR3 DNA: TGCGCCAGCAGCTTGAGGGGACAGGGGCCCATGAACACTGAAGCTTTCTTT
CDR3 protein: CASSLRGQGPMNTEAFF
V gene: TRBV5-1
D gene: TRBD1
clone size: once
J gene: TRBJ1-1

CDR3 DNA: TGCGCCAGCAGCCGTGACAGGGGCGGGGAGACCCAGTACTTC
CDR3 protein: CASSRDRGGETQYF
V gene: TRBV5-1
D gene: TRBD1
clone size: NA
J gene: TRBJ2-5

CDR3 DNA: TGTGCCAGTTCCGGACAGTCTGCAACTAATGAAAAACTGTTTTTT
CDR3 protein: CASSGQSATNEKLFF
V gene: TRBV19
D gene: NA
clone size: NA
J gene: TRBJ1-4

CDR3 DNA: TGCGCCAGCAGCTTGGGTAGCGGGAGGGCCGGTGGGGGCGAGCAGTACTTC
CDR3 protein: CASSLGSGRAGGGEQYF
V gene: TRBV5-1
D gene: TRBD2
clone size: NA
J gene: TRBJ2-7